These 28 T cell receptor beta chains were sequenced from one sample in a study of spatial heterogeneity in lung cancer (dated by TCRdb to 2018 to 2020). Interpreted using the paper, the time point label stands for: sample taken at primary tumor resection. Whole RNA extracted from tumor and nontumor lung tissue, or from cryopreserved PBMC samples, was used for TCR sequencing without cell sorting. Library preparation employed 5' RACE. The reads were generated on a NextSeq 500. Using fastp trimming at Q25 and MiXCR clonotype assembly, TCRdb reanalyzed the public sequencing data and kept in-frame beta chains. Each entry merges the rows of one CDR3 protein and shows their most common DNA and genes. For this sample the table gives tens of thousands of distinct CDR3 sequences, of which about 12% were detected only once. Of the sample, under 50% falls within the top ten clones. The sequencing here drew on PBMCs, taken at surgery. Source of these receptors: a male donor with early-stage non-small cell lung cancer.

In its sample, this clonotype was seen a few times. J is TRBJ2-7 and V is TRBV3-1, with D tentatively TRBD2 (6 bases). Per germline, CDR1 LGHDT and CDR2 YNNKEL (reference sequence). The CDR3 sequence is 14 residues long. With 2 bases removed from V and 3 bases from J, the gap between germline ends came to 11 bases. The CDR3: CASSQRRGYYEQYF. DNA of the CDR3: TGTGCCAGCAGCCAAAGGCGGGGCTACTACGAGCAGTACTTC.

The rearrangement uses TRBV5-1 and TRBJ2-2, with 7 bases aligning to TRBD2. The ends lost 2 bases at V and 2 bases at J; junction bases unmatched: 6. Germline V gives CDR1 SGHRS, CDR2 YFSETQ. The CDR3 consists of 16 residues. In DNA, the CDR3 is TGCGCCAGCAGCTTACAAAGCGGGGTAAACACCGGGGAGCTGTTTTTT. It yields the protein CASSLQSGVNTGELFF.

The sample holds a few counts of this clonotype. This chain connects TRBV3-1 to TRBJ1-5, with D maybe TRBD1 (6 bases). The CDR3 sequence is 14 residues long. The V gene's germline CDR1 is LGHDT and CDR2 YNNKEL (reference sequence). V lost 8 bases and J lost 2, with 13 bases in between. The CDR3 nucleotides are TGTGCCAGCCAACAGGGTAGGGGCAATCAGCCCCAGCATTTT. Its translation is CASQQGRGNQPQHF.

This clonotype occurred a few times. The gene calls are TRBV5-1 and TRBJ2-5, with D maybe TRBD1 (7 bases). The germline V and J ends were trimmed by 3 bases and 3 bases, with 15 bases remaining between them. This CDR3 region has 15 residues. Germline V gives CDR1 SGHRS, CDR2 YFSETQ. CDR3 residues: CASSSSSRGEETQYF. In nucleotides, the CDR3 is TGCGCCAGCAGCTCCTCTTCCAGGGGGGAAGAGACCCAGTACTTC. The variable domain in full, completed from reference TRBV5-1 and TRBJ2-5, reads KAGVTQTPRYLIKTRGQQVTLSCSPISGHRSVSWYQQTPGQGLQFLFEYFSETQRNKGNFPGRFSGRQFSNSRSEMNVSTLELGDSALYLCASSSSSRGEETQYFGPGTRLLVL.

The J gene is TRBJ2-3, the V gene TRBV20-1; unclear D gene. Germline V gene sequence: CDR1 DFQATT, CDR2 SNEGSKA (reference sequence). Deletions cut 6 bases from V and 3 bases from J, with 13 bases between. The CDR3 loop spans 13 amino acids. The CDR3 DNA reads as TGCAGTGCCCCGAGCAGTTATACAGATACGCAGTATTTT. It encodes CSAPSSYTDTQYF.

Many counts were recorded for this clonotype. The J gene is TRBJ2-7, the V gene TRBV4-3; D is unclear. The V and J ends lost 4 bases and 3 bases respectively, with 7 bases between them. CDR1 LGHNA and CDR2 YSLEER come from the germline V gene. This CDR3 comprises 12 residues. The CDR3 coding sequence is TGCGCCAGCAGCCCCGACGGCTACGAGCAGTACTTC. Its protein is CASSPDGYEQYF.

J is TRBJ1-5 and V is TRBV20-1, with D perhaps matching TRBD1 (5 bases). Germline assignment: CDR1 DFQATT and CDR2 SNEGSKA (reference sequence). Deletions cut 1 base from V and 3 bases from J, with 7 bases between. This CDR3 comprises 13 residues. DNA of the CDR3: TGCAGTGCTAGAGGGGACTACAATCAGCCCCAGCATTTT. Its translation is CSARGDYNQPQHF.

In this sample, this clonotype turned up a few times. The chain carries TRBV5-1 and TRBJ2-3, with 14 bases aligning to TRBD2. The junction had 8 bases not matched to a gene; V was cut back by 3 bases and J by 2 bases. Per the germline V gene, CDR1 is SGHRS and CDR2 is YFSETQ. The CDR3 extends over 18 amino acids. The CDR3 loop reads CASSSGLAGVGFTDTQYF. In DNA, the CDR3 is TGCGCCAGCAGCTCGGGACTAGCGGGGGTAGGATTCACAGATACGCAGTATTTT.

This clonotype was counted between two and nine times. This chain links TRBV28 with TRBJ1-1, with a possible D match to TRBD1 (6 bases). The V gene's germline CDR1 is MDHEN and CDR2 SYDVKM. Trimming took 7 bases from V and 2 from J, leaving 14 bases between them. The CDR3 covers 14 residues. For the CDR3, the DNA is TGTGCCAGCACTGGCGGGACAATAAACACTGAAGCTTTCTTT. This encodes CASTGGTINTEAFF.

This clonotype appeared many times. CDR3: CASSWDAENEQFF. The CDR3 DNA follows: TGTGCCAGCAGTTGGGACGCCGAGAATGAGCAGTTCTTC. The chain couples TRBV28 to TRBJ2-1; D may correspond to TRBD1 or TRBD2 (5 bases each). Germline-derived CDR1 and CDR2 are MDHEN and SYDVKM. This CDR3 has 13 residues. Trimming stripped 4 bases from V and 7 bases from J, with 11 bases between.

The V call is TRBV6-5, the J call TRBJ1-1; D unclear. The CDR3 has 14 amino acids. The V end lost 2 bases, the J end lost 5 bases, and 12 bases lay between the germline ends. Germline V lookup: CDR1 MNHEY, CDR2 SVGAGI. CDR3 in DNA: TGTGCCAGCAGTTACGCCACGGGTTCGACTGAAGCTTTCTTT. It translates to CASSYATGSTEAFF.

This rearrangement joins TRBV14 to TRBJ2-2, with D perhaps matching TRBD1 (6 bases). Trimming pared 4 bases from V and 3 bases from J, leaving 12 bases between. The germline gives CDR1 SGHDN, CDR2 FVKESK. This CDR3 has 15 residues. The CDR3 spells CASSPRTVDTGELFF. CDR3 DNA sequence: TGTGCCAGCAGCCCAAGGACAGTCGACACCGGGGAGCTGTTTTTT. The whole variable domain, filled in from reference TRBV14 and TRBJ2-2, reads EAGVTQFPSHSVIEKGQTVTLRCDPISGHDNLYWYRRVMGKEIKFLLHFVKESKQDESGMPNNRFLAERTGGTYSTLKVQPAELEDSGVYFCASSPRTVDTGELFFGEGSRLTVL.

V is TRBV6-5 and J is TRBJ1-6; D remains ambiguous. Trimming cost V 6 bases and J 7 bases, with 10 bases left between them. The CDR3 totals 13 residues. Germline CDR1 MNHEY, CDR2 SVGAGI. The CDR3 DNA reads TGTGCCAGCAGAGACCAATGGAATTCACCCCTCCACTTT. This gives the protein CASRDQWNSPLHF.

V and J are TRBV20-1 and TRBJ1-1; D is possibly TRBD1 (6 bases). The germline V gene encodes CDR1 DFQATT and CDR2 SNEGSKA (reference sequence). There are 12 residues in the CDR3. Trimming removed 7 bases from V and 7 bases from J, with 16 bases in between. The CDR3 loop is CSVRGGSLEAFF. The DNA of the CDR3 is TGCAGTGTTCGGGGGGGCTCTCTTGAAGCTTTCTTT.

This clonotype has just a few counts. The V call is TRBV6-2 or TRBV6-3, the J call TRBJ2-7, with D perhaps TRBD2 (5 bases). Germline V gene lookup returns CDR1 MNHEY and CDR2 SVGEGT. This CDR3 region has 13 residues. Trimming pared 9 bases from V and 4 bases from J, leaving 16 bases between. CDR3 sequence (DNA): TGTGCCAGTCAGTCCCTCGGACTTTACGAGCAGTACTTC. Translating gives CASQSLGLYEQYF.

This clonotype has just a few counts. The chain has TRBV7-9 and TRBJ2-7; TRBD2 agrees at 8 bases. This CDR3 is 13 amino acids long. Germline CDR1 is SEHNR and CDR2 is FQNEAQ (reference sequence). The J segment lost 7 bases and the V segment lost 4 bases, leaving 6 bases of the junction unmatched. Here the CDR3 DNA reads TGTGCCAGCAGCTCAGATTTAGCGGGAGAGCAGTACTTC. Amino acids: CASSSDLAGEQYF.

This clonotype was counted only a few times. The chain couples TRBV15 to TRBJ1-3; D is uncertain. Germline V gene data show CDR1 as LNHNV and CDR2 as YYDKDF (reference sequence). V lost 1 base to trimming and J lost 0 bases, with 13 bases between them. This CDR3 is built from 17 residues. The CDR3 is CATSRVREFHSGNTIYF. The CDR3 nucleotides read TGTGCCACCAGCAGAGTTAGGGAGTTTCACTCTGGAAACACCATATATTTT.

This chain uses TRBV20-1 with TRBJ2-4, with D uncertain. The germline gives CDR1 DFQATT, CDR2 SNEGSKA (reference sequence). The CDR3 contains 16 residues. V was trimmed by 0 bases and J by 1 base, leaving 13 bases between them. For the CDR3, the DNA is TGCAGTGCTAGAGATTCGTCAGGATGGGCCAAAAACATTCAGTACTTC. Its protein product is CSARDSSGWAKNIQYF.

This clonotype was recorded a few times. The V gene is TRBV5-1, the J gene TRBJ2-1; a possible D gene is TRBD2 (6 bases). The germline V gene encodes CDR1 SGHRS and CDR2 YFSETQ. This CDR3 contains 14 residues. V was pared by 4 bases and J by 3 bases, with 11 bases between. The DNA of the CDR3 is TGCGCCAGCAGCACTTACGGGAGCTACAATGAGCAGTTCTTC. The encoded protein is CASSTYGSYNEQFF. The full variable domain, with the rest looked up from reference TRBV5-1 and TRBJ2-1, is KAGVTQTPRYLIKTRGQQVTLSCSPISGHRSVSWYQQTPGQGLQFLFEYFSETQRNKGNFPGRFSGRQFSNSRSEMNVSTLELGDSALYLCASSTYGSYNEQFFGPGTRLTVL.

This clonotype has just a few counts. V gene TRBV28 combines with J gene TRBJ1-2; perhaps TRBD1 as D (6 bases). Trimming removed 5 bases at V and 5 bases at J, with 9 bases between. There are 12 residues in the CDR3. CDR1 and CDR2 (germline): MDHEN, SYDVKM. The CDR3 bases are TGTGCCAGCAGTCTGGGACAATATGGCTACACCTTC. Its translation: CASSLGQYGYTF.

The genes are TRBV6-2 or TRBV6-3 and TRBJ2-5; 8 nucleotides line up with TRBD1. The germline V gene encodes CDR1 MNHEY and CDR2 SVGEGT. V lost 11 bases to trimming and J lost 2 bases; unmatched junction nucleotides: 10. The CDR3 runs 14 residues. CDR3 protein: CAGNRGAGQETQYF. CDR3 DNA: TGTGCCGGCAACAGGGGGGCTGGACAAGAGACCCAGTACTTC.

This clonotype has just a few counts. CDR3 region: CASSEGLALNEQFF. The DNA for the CDR3 is TGCGCCAGCAGCGAGGGACTAGCCCTCAATGAGCAGTTCTTC. The rearrangement joins TRBV5-1 to TRBJ2-1; 9 bases fit TRBD2. This CDR3 has 14 amino acids. Trimming cost V 4 bases and J 6 bases; bases outside gene matches: 5. CDR1 is SGHRS, CDR2 YFSETQ, per germline.

Many counts were recorded for this clonotype. The chain links TRBV25-1 to TRBJ2-5; D is perhaps TRBD1 (7 bases). The CDR3 contains 15 residues. Trimming shortened V by 3 bases and J by 7 bases, and 18 bases separated the two germline ends. Germline CDR1 reads MGHDK; CDR2 reads SYGVNS. The CDR3: CASSDLEQGTGTQYF. For the CDR3, the DNA is TGTGCCAGCAGTGATCTGGAACAGGGGACTGGGACCCAGTACTTC.

This clonotype was detected many times. V usage is TRBV28 and J usage is TRBJ2-7; D gene unclear. Germline V gives CDR1 MDHEN, CDR2 SYDVKM. This CDR3 contains 14 residues. The germline V and J ends were trimmed by 7 bases and 3 bases, with 16 bases remaining between them. This CDR3 is CASTSTAGVYEQYF. In DNA form, the CDR3 reads TGTGCCAGCACCTCGACGGCAGGTGTCTACGAGCAGTACTTC. Drawing the rest from reference TRBV28 and TRBJ2-7, the complete variable domain is DVKVTQSSRYLVKRTGEKVFLECVQDMDHENMFWYRQDPGLGLRLIYFSYDVKMKEKGDIPEGYSVSREKKERFSLILESASTNQTSMYLCASTSTAGVYEQYFGPGTRLTVT.

The gene calls are TRBV7-8 and TRBJ2-3; D might be TRBD1 (6 bases). Germline V lookup: CDR1 SGHVS, CDR2 FQNEAQ. Trimming took 5 bases from V and 4 from J, leaving 19 bases between them. There are 16 residues in the CDR3. The CDR3 here is CASSPGVGTSADTQYF. CDR3 nucleotide sequence: TGTGCCAGCAGCCCAGGGGTTGGGACCAGCGCAGATACGCAGTATTTT.

This clonotype came up a few times. The chain recombines TRBV5-1 with TRBJ1-1; D may be TRBD1 (6 bases). Per the germline V gene, CDR1 is SGHRS and CDR2 is YFSETQ. The length of the CDR3 is 20 residues. V dropped 4 bases and J dropped 0 bases, with 28 bases sitting between them. CDR3 DNA sequence: TGCGCCAGCAGCCCCACCTACACAGGGTCACTACCTATGGTGAACACTGAAGCTTTCTTT. It encodes CASSPTYTGSLPMVNTEAFF.

This clonotype was seen repeatedly, ten times or more. For the CDR3, the DNA is TGTGCCAGCAGGGAAAGGACAGACTACTATGGCTACACCTTC. Its translation: CASRERTDYYGYTF. The chain joins TRBV28 to TRBJ1-2; D is possibly TRBD1 (6 bases). The CDR3 loop spans 14 amino acids. V lost 6 bases, J lost 3 bases, and 14 bases lay in between. CDR1 and CDR2 (germline): MDHEN, SYDVKM.

This clonotype came up many times. The chain uses TRBV12-3 or TRBV12-4 and TRBJ2-3; TRBD2 matches 10 bases. This CDR3 spans 18 amino acids. The ends lost 2 bases at V and 5 bases at J; junction bases unmatched: 13. The DNA for the CDR3 is TGTGCCAGCAGTTTATACGGCCTCGGACTAGCGGACGGAGATACGCAGTATTTT. Translation gives CASSLYGLGLADGDTQYF.